What follows is one T cell receptor beta chain and its context. Which antigen it targets is not known. It has no much larger one-base neighbor in the sample; base qualities were not kept. The cohort was made up of 650 to 700 healthy bone marrow donors. At the time of sampling, all cohort members were nominally healthy, though unrecorded immune exposures were likely present. The donor tested CMV seronegative, placing the donor among the 300 to 450 seronegative members of the cohort. A peripheral blood sample was collected from each donor, and TCR beta sequencing was performed on peripheral blood mononuclear cells. The Qiagen DNeasy Blood Extraction Kit was used to extract genomic DNA from the blood cell samples. The data derive from a study of cytomegalovirus exposure and HLA in healthy donors (dated by TCRdb to 2016 to 2017). Regarding the study in general: In an earlier analysis of some 610 of the donors, 250 to 350 Gb of sequence data and 90 million to 130 million unique TCR beta sequences from about 179 million T cells were reported. An early release that covered 500 to 800 HLA-typed donors contained around 300 gigabases of sequencing data and tens of millions of unique TCR sequences. Of the 300 to 450 genotyped donors, 81% fell in the genetic ancestry cluster associated with self-reported Caucasian donors. The aim of the study was to test whether cataloging public T cell receptors could identify signatures of past pathogen exposure. Using immunosequencing, the study profiled T cell repertoires from fewer than 850 subjects and related those repertoires to cytomegalovirus serostatus. Besides the first cohort of approximately 710 subjects, a separate validation cohort made up of about 120 different subjects was used. To predict cytomegalovirus infection status, the study brought together high-throughput TCR immunosequencing, statistical association of individual TCRs with disease status, and machine learning. A later analysis re-analyzed previously published TCR beta repertoires from 650 to 800 donors and added high-resolution HLA genotyping to study TCR occurrence patterns. The later analysis used no new phenotypic data to find candidate immune exposures, relying instead on TCR beta sequences and their occurrence across donors. An earlier analysis of approximately 640 of the donors applied high-throughput TCR beta sequencing to assess whether each TCR beta V gene segment acted as functional or pseudogenic. Donor age, sex, ethnicity and CMV serostatus were compiled together with the repertoire data. A later genetic analysis used genome-wide SNP genotypes for about 60% of the roughly 670 donors, treating that subset as a discovery cohort. Every discovery cohort repertoire had been produced on one sequencing platform. Both class I and class II loci were covered by HLA typing, at four-digit resolution. Typing coverage differed by locus: A, B, C, DRB1 and DQB1 were typed in roughly 629-630 donors, DQA1 in roughly 510, DPA1 in around 600, and DPB1 in 472. Because of strong linkage in the cohort, roughly five DR-DQ haplotypes were treated as single units for association and clustering. Among 350 to 400 genotyped donors of the cohort, an average of around 240,000 unique TCR beta nucleotide sequences were sequenced per donor, approximately 20% of them non-productive.

From cysteine to phenylalanine, the CDR3 is 15 amino acids long. Only the CDR3 region is kept as DNA, spanning 45 bases read in frame from base 1. The V end gives up 3 bases and the J end 8 bases, leaving 12 bases in the junction not matched to a gene. CDR1 and CDR2, per the germline V gene, are SGHDN and FVKESK. The library was made by the immunoSEQ multiplex PCR assay. For the multiplex PCR, a mixture combining 60 forward primers for TCR Vbeta segments and 13 reverse primers for TCR Jbeta segments was used. Amplification of the CDR3 region of rearranged TCR beta genes was performed with a multiplex PCR assay on genomic DNA. On the Illumina HiSeq System, the amplified TCR beta libraries were sequenced as 87-base-pair reads. As for the original processing: A later analysis counted tens of millions of unique TCR beta chains across the 550 to 800 repertoires, and roughly 9.9 million of these chains were shared by at least two donors. A nearest-neighbor algorithm error-corrected the raw reads and collapsed the reads into unique sequences, merging closely related sequences to remove PCR and sequencing errors. V, D and J gene segments were assigned by aligning CDR3 sequences to IMGT reference sequences. For a sequence to be retained, a match of at least six nucleotides to both a V gene segment and a J gene segment was required. Rearrangements were classified as productive when the CDR3 lacked stop codons and remained in frame with V and J, and all other rearrangements were classified as non-productive. Following IMGT convention, CDR3 was defined as the stretch from the second conserved V-encoded cysteine up to the conserved J-encoded phenylalanine. The earlier analysis of some 550 of the donors excluded any sequence lacking an unambiguous match to a single V gene segment. An earlier analysis of about 600 of the donors called V segments functional above 56.7% productive rearrangements and segregating when the between-donor standard deviation exceeded 5%. A statistical classification framework was built to diagnose cytomegalovirus status from the catalog of TCR beta chain sequences. In a later analysis, V and J genes were assigned by comparing TCR nucleotide sequences against IMGT/GENE-DB human TR gene sequences. A later analysis assigned CDR3 sequences and most-parsimonious VDJ recombination scenarios with the TCRdist pipeline. In a later analysis, each TCR beta chain was defined by its CDR3 amino acid sequence together with its V-gene family, and reads without a unique V-gene family were excluded. A later analysis removed 450 to 600 highly shared, low-generation-probability nucleotide sequences to deal with suspected cross-contamination and a sequencing artifact. For each public chain, a later analysis derived a clonal expansion index from normalized ranks of inferred template counts within each repertoire. A later analysis computed generation probabilities with a VDJ recombination model fitted to out-of-frame rearrangements, and checked the results against IGoR. A later analysis scored TCR-TCR, TCR-HLA and TCR-CMV co-occurrence with hypergeometric tests, applying a repertoire-size bias correction to TCR pairs. A later analysis estimated false discovery rates by permuting HLA or CMV assignments 20 times. In a later analysis, co-occurring TCRs were grouped with DBSCAN, and TCRdist sequence similarity was added when clustering was performed within HLA-allele-positive subsets. Repertoires with fewer than 30,000 or more than 120,000 public chains were left out of co-occurrence clustering, as were a handful of repertoires with anomalous nucleotide sharing. In its TCRdb copy, this immuneACCESS table keeps in-frame sequences only and misses some clones. Where compared with another copy, unresolved V genes explain less than half of these, and the others have no known cause. The V and J calls and clone size were taken over from that table, and D and trimming were inferred from the DNA. The sample yields over 150,000 clones; 74% were counted once. 2.1% of the sample is in the top ten clones.

Here is what the overall study found, with its caveats: Because HLA typing was unavailable for some donors at each locus, only the typed subset was used in association tests. Only TCR beta chains were sequenced in this cohort, and the absence of alpha or paired-chain data limited detectable features. According to the authors, the approach could potentially be generalized to other disease states and immunological phenotypes. Specific HLA alleles were associated with 15,000 to 20,000 TCR beta sequences at a false discovery rate of 0.05 in a later analysis. In a later analysis, HLA-associated TCR beta chains showed more clonal expansion and lower generation probabilities than non-associated chains that were equally common. A later genetic analysis associated a missense DCLRE1C variant with V-gene and J-gene trimming of TCR beta chains, and an independent cohort replicated the association. A cluster of highly shared sequence variants was judged likely to represent a technical artifact of the sequencing pipeline. Roughly uniform sequencing depth across donors was assumed in presence/absence analyses, although this assumption may not hold. A further reported finding was that TCR beta sequences accurately predicted the HLA-A and HLA-B alleles for most subjects in the first cohort. According to a later genetic analysis, donors in an Asian-associated ancestry cluster had fewer N-insertions in productive TCRs than the approximately 610-donor mean. Some IMGT-functional V segments, including TRBV6-2 and TRBV6-3, could not be distinguished by the 87-base-pair reads and were therefore excluded. When HLA alleles, especially DR and DQ, strongly co-occurred, attributing TCR associations to individual alleles was difficult. Three of the identified cytomegalovirus-associated TCR beta chains were confirmed in vitro to be specific for cytomegalovirus antigens. The classifier was reported to diagnose cytomegalovirus status with high specificity and sensitivity in both the original cohort and the validation cohort. For the cohort, immune exposure information was limited to CMV serostatus. The earlier analysis of a few hundred of the donors excluded approximately 15 rarely observed V segments, including chromosome 9 orphons, because counts were too low. The study listed approximately 150 TCR beta chains as associated with cytomegalovirus. A later analysis found that TCR association rates varied across HLA loci, with DRB1 alleles showing the most associated TCRs and HLA-C alleles the fewest. Correlated functional status among segregating V segments might reflect linkage disequilibrium, but an unknown experimental factor could not be ruled out. While some public TCRs were present in many individuals, most TCR sequences turned up only very rarely across donors. In an earlier analysis of some 640 of the donors, most TCR beta V segments were observed in productive rearrangements about 87% or about 30% of the time, broadly matching IMGT annotations. Several of the top co-occurrence clusters appeared to be linked to parvovirus B19, influenza, CMV and Epstein-Barr virus, according to a later analysis. Most CMV-associated TCR beta chains appeared to be HLA-restricted in a later analysis, and the HLA associations seemed to be driven largely by CMV exposure.

This receptor was identified in a man younger than 40 in good health and CMV-seronegative. The receptor chain draws on TRBV14 and TRBJ1-1, and 7 junction bases match TRBD1. Sequenced input: PBMCs. The CDR3 protein is CASSQGTAEQGEAFF. The DNA sequence is given as TGTGCCAGCAGCCAGGGGACAGCAGAACAAGGAGAAGCTTTCTTT.